This T cell receptor (beta chain) originates from a study of shared clonotypes between healthy human individuals. The repertoire was sequenced with immunoSEQ multiplex PCR; TCRdb's copy has only in-frame clones and lacks some. The sample carries nearly 1 million clones, 70% to 85% recorded once. The CDR3 totals 14 residues. CDR1 is MGHRA, CDR2 YSYEKL, per germline. V was pared by 4 bases and J by 0 bases, with 9 bases between. The rearrangement links TRBV4-1 to TRBJ2-5, with D unresolved. The sample comprised memory CD4+ T cells sorted from blood. Noted subset: CD45RA-negative fraction. The sequence came from a man between 18 and 29 years old in good health. CDR3 nucleotide sequence: TGCGCCAGCAGCCGACGGCCGTACCAAGAGACCCAGTACTTC. It encodes CASSRRPYQETQYF.